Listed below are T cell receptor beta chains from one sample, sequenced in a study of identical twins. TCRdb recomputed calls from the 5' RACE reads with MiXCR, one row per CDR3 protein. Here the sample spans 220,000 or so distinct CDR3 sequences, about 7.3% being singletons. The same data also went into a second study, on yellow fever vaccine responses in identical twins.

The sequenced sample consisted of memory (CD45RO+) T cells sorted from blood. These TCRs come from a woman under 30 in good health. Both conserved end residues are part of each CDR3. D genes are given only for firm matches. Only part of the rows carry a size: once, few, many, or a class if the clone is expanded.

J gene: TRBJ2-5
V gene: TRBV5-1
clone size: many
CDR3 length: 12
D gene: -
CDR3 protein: CASSQNPETQYF
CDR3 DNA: TGCGCCAGCTCACAAAATCCGGAGACCCAGTACTTC

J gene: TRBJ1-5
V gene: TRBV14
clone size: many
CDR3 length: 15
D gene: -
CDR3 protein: CASSQGLGIGQPQHF
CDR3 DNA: TGTGCCAGCAGCCAAGGGCTCGGGATCGGGCAGCCCCAGCATTTT

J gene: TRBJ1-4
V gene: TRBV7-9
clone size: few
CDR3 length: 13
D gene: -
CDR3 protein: CASSLAGREKLFF
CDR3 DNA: TGTGCCAGCAGCTTAGCCGGGAGGGAGAAACTGTTTTTT

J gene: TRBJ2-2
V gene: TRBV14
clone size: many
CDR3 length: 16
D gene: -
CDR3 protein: CASSQGGTANTGELFF
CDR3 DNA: TGTGCCAGCAGCCAAGGCGGGACAGCAAACACCGGGGAGCTGTTTTTT

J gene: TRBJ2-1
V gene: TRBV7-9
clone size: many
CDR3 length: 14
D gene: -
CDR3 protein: CASSLAARVNEQFF
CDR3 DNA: TGTGCCAGCAGCTTAGCGGCCAGGGTCAATGAGCAGTTCTTC

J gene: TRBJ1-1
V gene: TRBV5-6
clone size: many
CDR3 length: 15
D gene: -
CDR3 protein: CASSLLWQGNTEAFF
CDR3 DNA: TGTGCCAGCAGCTTGCTGTGGCAGGGGAACACTGAAGCTTTCTTT

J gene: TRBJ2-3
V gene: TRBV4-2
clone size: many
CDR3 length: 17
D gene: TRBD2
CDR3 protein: CASSQESGGGAPDTQYF
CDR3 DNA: TGTGCCAGCAGCCAAGAGTCGGGCGGGGGGGCGCCAGATACGCAGTATTTT

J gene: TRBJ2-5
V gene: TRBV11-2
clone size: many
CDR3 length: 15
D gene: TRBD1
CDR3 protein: CASSSSAGGEETQYF
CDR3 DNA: TGTGCCAGCAGCTCTAGTGCAGGGGGCGAAGAGACCCAGTACTTC

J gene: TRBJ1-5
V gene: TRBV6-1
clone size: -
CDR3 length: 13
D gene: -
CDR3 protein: CASRGGVNQPQHF
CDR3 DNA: TGTGCCAGCAGGGGGGGTGTTAATCAGCCCCAGCATTTT

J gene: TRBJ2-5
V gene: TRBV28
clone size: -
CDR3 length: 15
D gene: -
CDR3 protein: CASSFGPRSEETQYF
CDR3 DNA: TGTGCCAGCAGTTTTGGACCAAGGTCAGAAGAGACCCAGTACTTC

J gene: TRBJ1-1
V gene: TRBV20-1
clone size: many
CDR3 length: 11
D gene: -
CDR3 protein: CSAAERDEAFF
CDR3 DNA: TGCAGTGCCGCTGAACGGGATGAAGCTTTCTTT

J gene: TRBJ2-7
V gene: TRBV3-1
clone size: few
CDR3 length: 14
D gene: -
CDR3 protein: CASSQSDRRNEQYF
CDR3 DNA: TGTGCCAGCAGCCAGTCCGACCGCAGAAACGAGCAGTACTTC

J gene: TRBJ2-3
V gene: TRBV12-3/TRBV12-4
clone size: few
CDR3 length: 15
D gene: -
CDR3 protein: CASSLGGMVTDTQYF
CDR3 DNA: TGTGCCAGCAGTTTAGGAGGGATGGTGACAGATACGCAGTATTTT

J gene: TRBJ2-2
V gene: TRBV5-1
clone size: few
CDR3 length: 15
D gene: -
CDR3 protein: CASSLDGQNTGELFF
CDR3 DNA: TGCGCCAGCAGCTTGGACGGACAGAACACCGGGGAGCTGTTTTTT

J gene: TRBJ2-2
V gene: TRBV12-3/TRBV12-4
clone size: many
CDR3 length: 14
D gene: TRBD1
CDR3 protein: CASRGQGATGELFF
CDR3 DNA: TGTGCCAGCAGAGGACAGGGGGCAACCGGGGAGCTGTTTTTT

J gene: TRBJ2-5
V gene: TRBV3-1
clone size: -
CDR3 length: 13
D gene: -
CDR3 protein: CASTQGVRKTQYF
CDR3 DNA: TGTGCCAGCACCCAAGGGGTTCGGAAGACCCAGTACTTC

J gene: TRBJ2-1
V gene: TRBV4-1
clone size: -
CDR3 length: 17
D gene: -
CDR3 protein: CASSQELGGVSYNEQFF
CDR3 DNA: TGCGCCAGCAGCCAAGAGTTGGGGGGAGTATCCTACAATGAGCAGTTCTTC

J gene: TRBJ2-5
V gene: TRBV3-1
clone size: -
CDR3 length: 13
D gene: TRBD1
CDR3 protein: CASSRQGWETQYF
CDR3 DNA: TGTGCCAGCAGCCGACAGGGATGGGAGACCCAGTACTTC

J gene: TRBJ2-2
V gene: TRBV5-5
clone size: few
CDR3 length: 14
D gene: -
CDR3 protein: CASSFSRVAGELFF
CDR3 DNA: TGTGCCAGCAGCTTTAGCAGGGTAGCCGGGGAGCTGTTTTTT

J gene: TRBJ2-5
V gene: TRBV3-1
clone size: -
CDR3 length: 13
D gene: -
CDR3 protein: CASSQDSGVTQYF
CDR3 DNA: TGTGCCAGCAGCCAAGATTCTGGGGTTACCCAGTACTTC

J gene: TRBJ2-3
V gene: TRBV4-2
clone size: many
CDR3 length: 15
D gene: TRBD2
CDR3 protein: CASSLSGGAADTQYF
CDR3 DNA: TGTGCCAGCAGCCTGAGCGGGGGGGCAGCAGATACGCAGTATTTT

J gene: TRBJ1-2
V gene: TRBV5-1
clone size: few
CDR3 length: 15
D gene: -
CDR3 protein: CASSLPPGQEYGYTF
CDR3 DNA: TGCGCCAGCAGCTTGCCACCGGGACAAGAATATGGCTACACCTTC

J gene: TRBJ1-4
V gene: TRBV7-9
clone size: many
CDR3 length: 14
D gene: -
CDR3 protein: CASSSTLQDGKLFF
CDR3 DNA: TGTGCCAGCAGCTCGACTCTCCAGGATGGAAAACTGTTTTTT

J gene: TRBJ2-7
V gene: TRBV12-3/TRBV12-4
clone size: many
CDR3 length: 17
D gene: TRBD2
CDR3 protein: CASSPLASGSVKYEQYF
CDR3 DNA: TGTGCCAGCAGCCCTCTGGCTAGCGGGAGCGTGAAGTACGAGCAGTACTTC

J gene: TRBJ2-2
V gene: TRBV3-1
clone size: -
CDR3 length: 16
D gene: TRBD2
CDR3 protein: CASSQGSGGRTGELFF
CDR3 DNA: TGTGCCAGCAGCCAAGGCAGCGGGGGGCGGACCGGGGAGCTGTTTTTT

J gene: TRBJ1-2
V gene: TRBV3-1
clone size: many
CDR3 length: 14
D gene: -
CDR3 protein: CASSQDWELYGYTF
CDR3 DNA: TGTGCCAGCAGCCAAGATTGGGAACTATATGGCTACACCTTC

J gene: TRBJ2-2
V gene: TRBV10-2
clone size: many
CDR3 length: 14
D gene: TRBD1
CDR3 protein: CASIGDSNTGELFF
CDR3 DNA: TGCGCCAGCATAGGGGACAGCAACACCGGGGAGCTGTTTTTT

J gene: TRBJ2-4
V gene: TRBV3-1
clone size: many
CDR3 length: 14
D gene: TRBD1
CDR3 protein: CASSEQGAKNIQYF
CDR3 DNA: TGTGCCAGCAGCGAACAGGGGGCCAAAAACATTCAGTACTTC

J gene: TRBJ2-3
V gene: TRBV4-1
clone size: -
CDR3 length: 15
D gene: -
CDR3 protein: CASSQAAYGTDTQYF
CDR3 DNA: TGCGCCAGCAGCCAAGCGGCCTATGGCACAGATACGCAGTATTTT

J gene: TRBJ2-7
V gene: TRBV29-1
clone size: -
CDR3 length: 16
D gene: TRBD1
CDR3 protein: CSVHKPGTGEVYEQYF
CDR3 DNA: TGCAGCGTTCATAAACCCGGGACAGGGGAAGTTTACGAGCAGTACTTC

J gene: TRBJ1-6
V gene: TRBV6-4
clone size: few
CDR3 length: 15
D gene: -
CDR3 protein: CASRPGTADNSPLHF
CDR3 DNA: TGTGCCAGCAGACCAGGGACGGCTGATAATTCACCCCTCCACTTT

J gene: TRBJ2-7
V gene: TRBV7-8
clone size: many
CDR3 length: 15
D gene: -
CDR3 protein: CASSFVDRDYNEQYF
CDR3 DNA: TGTGCCAGCAGCTTTGTGGACAGGGACTATAACGAGCAGTACTTC

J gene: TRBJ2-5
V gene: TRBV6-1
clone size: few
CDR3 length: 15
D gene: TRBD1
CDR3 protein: CASSEMGQIQETQYF
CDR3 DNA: TGTGCCAGCAGTGAAATGGGACAGATACAAGAGACCCAGTACTTC

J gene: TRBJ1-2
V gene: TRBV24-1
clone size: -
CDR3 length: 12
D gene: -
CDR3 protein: CATSEVGDGYTF
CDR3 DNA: TGTGCCACCAGTGAAGTGGGGGACGGCTACACCTTC

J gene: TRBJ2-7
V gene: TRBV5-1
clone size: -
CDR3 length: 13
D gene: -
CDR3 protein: CASSLATGYEQYF
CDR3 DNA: TGCGCCAGCAGCTTGGCGACAGGCTACGAGCAGTACTTC

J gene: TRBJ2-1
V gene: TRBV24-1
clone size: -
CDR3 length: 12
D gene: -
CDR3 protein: CATSGPTQEQFF
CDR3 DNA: TGTGCCACCAGTGGGCCCACCCAGGAGCAGTTCTTC

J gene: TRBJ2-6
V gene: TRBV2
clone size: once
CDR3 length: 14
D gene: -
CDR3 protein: CASKDTSGANVLTF
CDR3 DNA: TGTGCCAGCAAGGACACCTCTGGGGCCAACGTCCTGACTTTC

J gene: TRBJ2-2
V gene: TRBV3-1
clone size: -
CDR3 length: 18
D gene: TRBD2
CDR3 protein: CASCPTSGRPRDTGELFF
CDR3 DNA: TGTGCCAGCTGCCCAACTAGCGGGAGGCCCAGGGACACCGGGGAGCTGTTTTTT

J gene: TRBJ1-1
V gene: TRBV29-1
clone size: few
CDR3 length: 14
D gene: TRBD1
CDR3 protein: CSVRDRVAGTEAFF
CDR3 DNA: TGCAGCGTCAGGGACAGGGTAGCGGGGACTGAAGCTTTCTTT

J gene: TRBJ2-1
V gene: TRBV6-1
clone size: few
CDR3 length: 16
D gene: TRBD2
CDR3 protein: CASSGYVAGGNNEQFF
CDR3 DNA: TGTGCCAGCAGTGGATATGTAGCGGGAGGTAACAATGAGCAGTTCTTC

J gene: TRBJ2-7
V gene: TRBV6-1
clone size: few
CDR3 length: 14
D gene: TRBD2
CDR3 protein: CASKRTSGGYEQYF
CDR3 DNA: TGTGCCAGCAAGAGGACTAGCGGAGGCTACGAGCAGTACTTC

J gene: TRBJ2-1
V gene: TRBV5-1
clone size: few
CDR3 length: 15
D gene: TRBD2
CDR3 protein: CASSTGTSGSNEQFF
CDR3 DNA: TGCGCCAGCAGCACGGGGACTAGCGGGAGCAATGAGCAGTTCTTC

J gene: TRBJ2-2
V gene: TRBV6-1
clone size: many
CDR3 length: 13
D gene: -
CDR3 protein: CASSAGQTGELFF
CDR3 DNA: TGTGCCAGCAGCGCCGGACAGACCGGGGAGCTGTTTTTT